This T cell receptor (beta chain) was sequenced for a study of response to subunit inactivated influenza vaccine. Looked up from germline, CDR1 is SGHKS and CDR2 is YYEKEE (reference sequence). This CDR3 has 15 amino acids. V was clipped by 0 bases and J by 5 bases; unmatched bases: 4. One entry per CDR3 protein, called by TCRdb with MiXCR from the RT-PCR reads. The sample lists more than 550,000 distinct CDR3 sequences; approximately 11% were seen once. The data also belong to a second study, concerning T cells expressing NK-cell markers. That publication notes: 5'RACE template switching built TCR beta cDNA with unique molecular identifiers.

This sequence joins TRBV5-5 and TRBJ2-3, with 9 bases matching TRBD2. Sequenced here: PBMCs from blood, sampled on the day of vaccination. The receptor was isolated from a man aged 50 or older who received an inactivated influenza vaccine. This CDR3 is CASSLASGTVDTQYF. DNA for the CDR3: TGTGCCAGCAGCTTGGCTAGCGGGACAGTAGATACGCAGTATTTT.